A single sample gave rise to the 10 T cell receptor beta chains below, sequenced in a study of glioma-infiltrating T cells after dendritic cell vaccination. TCRdb keeps only in-frame clones here, not all; method: immunoSEQ multiplex PCR. The sample consists of nearly 85,000 clones, 85% to 90% of them appearing once. Sequencing was performed on blood, taken before dendritic cell vaccination. These receptor sequences come from a human donor with glioblastoma.

The V gene is TRBV2, the J gene TRBJ2-7; TRBD2 matches 11 bases. The CDR3 totals 17 residues. V shed 4 bases and J 3 bases; nucleotides not matched to a gene: 11. The germline V gene encodes CDR1 SNHLY and CDR2 FYNNEI. In nucleotides, the CDR3 is TGTGCCAGCAGTGTCCCCACTAGCGGGAGAACAAGCTACGAGCAGTACTTC. This translates into CASSVPTSGRTSYEQYF.

This chain uses TRBV19 with TRBJ2-7, with a weak D call TRBD1 (6 bases). The CDR3 extends over 13 amino acids. V lost 3 bases and J 5 bases, leaving 11 bases between the germline ends. Germline V gives CDR1 LNHDA, CDR2 SQIVND (reference sequence). The CDR3 DNA reads TGTGCCAGTAGTATGGGCAGGGGCGACGAGCAGTACTTC. This gives the protein CASSMGRGDEQYF. The full variable domain, in which reference TRBV19 and TRBJ2-7 provide the parts outside the CDR3, is DGGITQSPKYLFRKEGQNVTLSCEQNLNHDAMYWYRQDPGQGLRLIYYSQIVNDFQKGDIAEGYSVSREKKESFPLTVTSAQKNPTAFYLCASSMGRGDEQYFGPGTRLTVT.

The genes are TRBV7-6 and TRBJ2-3, with 7 positions matching TRBD2. With 2 bases clipped from V and 4 bases from J, the junction kept 6 bases outside the gene matches. CDR3 size: 15 residues. Per the germline V gene, CDR1 is SGHVS and CDR2 is FNYEAQ. This CDR3 is CASSLSAGVPDTQYF. As DNA, the CDR3 is TGTGCCAGCAGCTTATCTGCGGGAGTCCCAGATACGCAGTATTTT.

This clone has only one observation. This chain connects TRBV6-5 to TRBJ1-4; D is undetermined. This CDR3 contains 13 residues. V was trimmed by 6 bases and J by 0 bases, leaving 5 bases between them. CDR1 is MNHEY, CDR2 SVGAGI, per germline. The DNA for the CDR3 is TGTGCCAGCAGGCGGCCAACTAATGAAAAACTGTTTTTT. It specifies CASRRPTNEKLFF.

Written as DNA, the CDR3 is TGTGCCAGCAGTTACTCGTGGGACAGGGGGACCGGGGAGCTGTTTTTT. Amino acids: CASSYSWDRGTGELFF. The chain employs TRBV6-6 and TRBJ2-2, with 11 bases that match TRBD1. Trimming took 0 bases from V and 5 from J; bases not matched to a gene: 2. The CDR3 extends over 16 amino acids. Germline V gene lookup returns CDR1 MNHNY and CDR2 SVGAGI (reference sequence).

V gene TRBV4-2 combines with J gene TRBJ2-1; D perhaps matches TRBD1 (5 bases). Trimming cost V 6 bases and J 3 bases, with 9 bases left between them. There are 13 residues in the CDR3. Germline V lookup: CDR1 LGHNA, CDR2 YNFKEQ. CDR3 region: CASSQDNYNEQFF. For the CDR3, the DNA is TGTGCCAGCAGTCAGGACAACTACAATGAGCAGTTCTTC.

This clone is a singleton in its sample. V and J are TRBV2 and TRBJ1-2, with D perhaps TRBD1 (5 bases). Germline CDR1 reads SNHLY; CDR2 reads FYNNEI. Trimming took 8 bases from V and 5 from J, leaving 15 bases between them. This CDR3 is 13 amino acids long. The CDR3 DNA is TGTGCCAGCTCGGGAGGGGTGGGGTATGGCTACACCTTC. Translating it yields CASSGGVGYGYTF.

J is TRBJ1-1 and V is TRBV5-1, with TRBD1 identical over 9 bases. The germline gives CDR1 SGHRS, CDR2 YFSETQ. With 4 bases clipped from V and 1 base from J, the junction kept 5 bases outside the gene matches. The CDR3 is 15 amino acids. The CDR3 here is CASSPGQGGNTEAFF. Written as DNA, the CDR3 is TGCGCCAGCAGCCCGGGACAGGGTGGGAACACTGAAGCTTTCTTT.

The gene calls are TRBV28 and TRBJ1-5; D perhaps matches TRBD1 (6 bases). Germline CDR1 reads MDHEN; CDR2 reads SYDVKM. V lost 2 bases, J lost 4 bases, and 12 bases lay in between. There are 15 residues in the CDR3. The DNA for the CDR3 is TGTGCCAGCAGTTTAGGGGTACAGGGTAATCAGCCCCAGCATTTT. Translated: CASSLGVQGNQPQHF.

The rearrangement uses TRBV7-9 and TRBJ1-3; D remains ambiguous. The ends were cut back, 1 base at V and 3 bases at J, with 13 bases in the middle. CDR1 SEHNR and CDR2 FQNEAQ come from the germline V gene (reference sequence). The CDR3 totals 16 residues. The DNA of the CDR3 is TGTGCCAGCAGCTTAGAAGCGTCGTATAGTGGAAACACCATATATTTT. This translates into CASSLEASYSGNTIYF.